This T cell receptor (beta chain) was documented in a study of cytomegalovirus exposure and HLA in healthy donors. The PCR contained 60 Vbeta and 13 Jbeta primers. TCRdb's table, derived via immunoSEQ multiplex PCR, lists solely in-frame clones and lacks some. The table records hundreds of thousands of clones, around 80% of them present only once. The CDR3 is 15 amino acids. V lost 5 bases and J 1 base, leaving 15 bases between the germline ends. CDR1 is MNHEY and CDR2 is SVGAGI in the germline V gene. The sequence was obtained from an older woman in good health and CMV-seropositive. The sequencing input was PBMCs. The chain has TRBV6-5 and TRBJ2-7; the D gene is possibly TRBD1 (5 bases). CDR3 loop: CASSRSQDLSYEQYF. The DNA for the CDR3 is TGTGCCAGCAGTAGATCACAGGATCTGTCCTACGAGCAGTACTTC.